The clone carrying this T cell receptor (beta chain) has only a few counts. Its target is not known. This specimen comes from a study of cytomegalovirus exposure and HLA in healthy donors. General study points: An Asian-associated ancestry cluster reportedly showed fewer N-insertions than the approximately 700-donor mean in a later analysis. The authors confirmed in vitro that three CMV-associated chains were specific for CMV antigens.

Each donor's status was that of a healthy bone marrow donor. The PCR ran on 60 Vbeta and 13 Jbeta primers. TCRdb's copy holds only in-frame clones and misses some; the assay was immunoSEQ multiplex PCR. This sample has 90,000 to 130,000 clones, with around 70% found just once. Material for sequencing was PBMCs. The clonotype was recovered from a man aged 30 to 39 in good health and CMV-seropositive.

CDR3 protein: CASSSGSSGGEQYF. The CDR3 DNA reads as TGTGCCAGCAGTTCCGGGTCTTCGGGAGGCGAGCAGTACTTC. J is TRBJ2-7 and V is TRBV27; 7 nucleotides agree with TRBD2. CDR3 length: 14 residues. The J segment lost 6 bases and the V segment lost 4 bases, leaving 9 bases of the junction unmatched. Germline assignment: CDR1 MNHEY and CDR2 SMNVEV (reference sequence).